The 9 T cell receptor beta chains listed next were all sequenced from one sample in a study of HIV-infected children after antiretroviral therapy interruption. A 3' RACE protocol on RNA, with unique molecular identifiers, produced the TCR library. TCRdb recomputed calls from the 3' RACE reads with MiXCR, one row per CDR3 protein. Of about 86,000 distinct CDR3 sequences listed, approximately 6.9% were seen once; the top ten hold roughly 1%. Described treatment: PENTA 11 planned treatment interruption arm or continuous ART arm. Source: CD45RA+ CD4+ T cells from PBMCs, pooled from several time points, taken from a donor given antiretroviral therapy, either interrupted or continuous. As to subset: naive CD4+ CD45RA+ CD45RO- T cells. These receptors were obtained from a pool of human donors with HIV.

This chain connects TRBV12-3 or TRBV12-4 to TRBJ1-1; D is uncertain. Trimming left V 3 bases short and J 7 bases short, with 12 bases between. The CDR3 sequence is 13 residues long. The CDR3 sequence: CASSLVRWGEAFF. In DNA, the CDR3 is TGTGCCAGCAGTTTGGTCAGATGGGGTGAAGCTTTCTTT.

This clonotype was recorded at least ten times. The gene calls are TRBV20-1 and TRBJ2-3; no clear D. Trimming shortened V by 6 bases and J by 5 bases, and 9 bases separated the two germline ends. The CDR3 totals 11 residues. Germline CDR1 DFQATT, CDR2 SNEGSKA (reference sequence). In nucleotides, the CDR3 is TGCAGTGCAACCCCTCAAGATACGCAGTATTTT. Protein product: CSATPQDTQYF.

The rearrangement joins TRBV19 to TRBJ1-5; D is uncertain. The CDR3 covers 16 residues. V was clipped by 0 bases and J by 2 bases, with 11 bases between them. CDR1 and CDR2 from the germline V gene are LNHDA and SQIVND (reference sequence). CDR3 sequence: CASSIDRRWGNQPQHF. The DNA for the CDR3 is TGTGCCAGTAGTATAGATCGCCGGTGGGGCAATCAGCCCCAGCATTTT. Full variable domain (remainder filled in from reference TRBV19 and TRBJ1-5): DGGITQSPKYLFRKEGQNVTLSCEQNLNHDAMYWYRQDPGQGLRLIYYSQIVNDFQKGDIAEGYSVSREKKESFPLTVTSAQKNPTAFYLCASSIDRRWGNQPQHFGDGTRLSIL.

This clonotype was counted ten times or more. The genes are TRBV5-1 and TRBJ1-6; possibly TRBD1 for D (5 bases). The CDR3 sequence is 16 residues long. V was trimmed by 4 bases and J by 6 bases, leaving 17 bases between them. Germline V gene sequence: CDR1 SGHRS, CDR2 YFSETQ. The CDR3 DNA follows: TGCGCCAGCAGCGATATACGCCGGGACGGTAATTCACCCCTCCACTTT. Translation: CASSDIRRDGNSPLHF.

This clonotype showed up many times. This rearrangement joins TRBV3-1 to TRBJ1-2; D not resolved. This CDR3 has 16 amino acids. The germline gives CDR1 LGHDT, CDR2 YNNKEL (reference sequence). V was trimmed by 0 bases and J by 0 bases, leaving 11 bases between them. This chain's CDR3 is CASSQDAPVANYGYTF. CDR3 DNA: TGTGCCAGCAGCCAAGATGCGCCAGTAGCTAACTATGGCTACACCTTC. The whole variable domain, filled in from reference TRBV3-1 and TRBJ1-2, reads DTAVSQTPKYLVTQMGNDKSIKCEQNLGHDTMYWYKQDSKKFLKIMFSYNNKELIINETVPNRFSPKSPDKAHLNLHINSLELGDSAVYFCASSQDAPVANYGYTFGSGTRLTVV.

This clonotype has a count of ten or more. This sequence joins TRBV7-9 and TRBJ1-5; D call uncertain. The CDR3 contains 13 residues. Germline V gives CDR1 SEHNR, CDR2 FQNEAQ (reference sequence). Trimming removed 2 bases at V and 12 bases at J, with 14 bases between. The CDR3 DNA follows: TGTGCCAGCAGCTTAACTTGGGCCGGGCGCCAGCATTTT. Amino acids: CASSLTWAGRQHF.

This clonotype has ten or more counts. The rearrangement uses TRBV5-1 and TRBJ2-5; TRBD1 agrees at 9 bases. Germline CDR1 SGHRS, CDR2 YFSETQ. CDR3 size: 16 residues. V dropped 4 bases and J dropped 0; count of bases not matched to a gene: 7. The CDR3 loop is CASSRGQGRNQETQYF. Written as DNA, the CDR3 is TGCGCCAGCAGCCGCGGACAGGGGCGTAACCAAGAGACCCAGTACTTC.

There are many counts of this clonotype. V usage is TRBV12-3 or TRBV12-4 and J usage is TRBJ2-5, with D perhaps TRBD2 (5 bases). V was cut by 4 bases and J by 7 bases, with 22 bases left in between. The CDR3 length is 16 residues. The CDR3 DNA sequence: TGTGCCAGCAGTTCGAGCGCTAGGGAGTCGATCGGGACCCAGTACTTC. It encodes CASSSSARESIGTQYF.

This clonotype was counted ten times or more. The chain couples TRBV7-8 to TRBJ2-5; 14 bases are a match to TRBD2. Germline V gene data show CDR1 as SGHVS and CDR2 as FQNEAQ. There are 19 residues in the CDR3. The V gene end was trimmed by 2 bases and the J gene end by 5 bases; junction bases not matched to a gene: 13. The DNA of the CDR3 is TGTGCCAGCAGCTTAACCGGGACTAGCGGGAGTCTGAATGCGGAGACCCAGTACTTC. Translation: CASSLTGTSGSLNAETQYF.